A selection of T cell receptor beta chains follows, all from one sample in a study of blood T cell repertoires in COVID-19. Clones were sequenced by immunoSEQ multiplex PCR, and TCRdb holds only the in-frame ones, with some missing. The sample yields a few hundred thousand clones, around nine tenths seen once. Sequencing was done on a sample of peripheral blood. These receptors originate from a middle-aged woman who had recovered from COVID-19. Both conserved end residues are part of each CDR3. The D gene is left open where the match is weak.

j_call v_call d_call cdr3_aa cdr3_nt
TRBJ2-7 TRBV30 TRBD2 CAWSVGSGRNYEQYF TGTGCCTGGAGTGTTGGCAGCGGGAGGAACTACGAGCAGTACTTC
TRBJ2-2 TRBV5-6 - CASSLNGIWGAGELFF TGTGCCAGCAGCTTGAATGGTATTTGGGGGGCCGGGGAGCTGTTTTTT
TRBJ1-2 TRBV5-1 - CASREYEQERLGYTF TGCGCCAGCAGAGAATATGAACAGGAACGGTTAGGCTACACCTTC
TRBJ2-2 TRBV19 TRBD1 CASSISDRVITGELFF TGTGCCAGTAGTATATCCGACAGGGTGATCACCGGGGAGCTGTTTTTT
TRBJ1-5 TRBV27 - CASRGQPYSNQPQHF TGTGCCAGCAGAGGACAACCTTATAGCAATCAGCCCCAGCATTTT
TRBJ2-5 TRBV30 TRBD2 CAWSAQQFGGETQYF TGTGCCTGGAGTGCACAACAGTTCGGGGGGGAGACCCAGTACTTC
TRBJ2-1 TRBV7-9 TRBD2 CASSLGLAETPEQFF TGTGCCAGCAGCTTGGGACTAGCGGAAACGCCAGAGCAGTTCTTC
TRBJ2-2 TRBV10-3 - CAITGGNSATGELFF TGTGCCATTACTGGCGGGAATTCGGCCACCGGGGAGCTGTTTTTT
TRBJ2-5 TRBV10-3 TRBD2 CAISETVSGGQETQYF TGTGCCATCAGTGAGACAGTTAGCGGGGGTCAAGAGACCCAGTACTTC
TRBJ1-2 TRBV7-9 - CASSLETAVHGYTF TGTGCCAGCAGCTTAGAAACAGCGGTTCATGGCTACACCTTC
TRBJ1-1 TRBV7-9 - CASSPGQILNTEAFF TGTGCCAGCAGCCCTGGACAGATACTGAACACTGAAGCTTTCTTT